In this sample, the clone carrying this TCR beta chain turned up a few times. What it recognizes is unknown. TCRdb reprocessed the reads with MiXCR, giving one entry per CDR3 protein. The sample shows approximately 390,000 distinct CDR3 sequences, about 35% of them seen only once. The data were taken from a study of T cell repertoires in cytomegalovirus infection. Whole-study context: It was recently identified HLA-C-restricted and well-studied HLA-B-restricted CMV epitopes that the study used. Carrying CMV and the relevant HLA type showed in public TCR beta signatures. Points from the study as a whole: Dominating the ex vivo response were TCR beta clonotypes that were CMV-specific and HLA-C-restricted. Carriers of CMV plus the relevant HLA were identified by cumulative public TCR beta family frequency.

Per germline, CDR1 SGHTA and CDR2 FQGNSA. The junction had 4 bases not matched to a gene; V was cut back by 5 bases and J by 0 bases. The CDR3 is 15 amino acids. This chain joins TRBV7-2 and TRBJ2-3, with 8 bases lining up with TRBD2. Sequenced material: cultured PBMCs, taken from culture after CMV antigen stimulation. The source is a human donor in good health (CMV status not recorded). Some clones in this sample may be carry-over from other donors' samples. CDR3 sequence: CASSPGGSSTDTQYF. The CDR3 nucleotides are TGTGCCAGCAGCCCGGGGGGGTCTAGCACAGATACGCAGTATTTT.